Following are 2 T cell receptor beta chains from one sample sequenced in a study of vaccination and CD4 T cells after COVID-19. Antigen specificity for these receptors is unknown. As for treatment: approximately nine-day PBMC culture with coronavirus spike peptide pools or control peptides (ViraFEST assay). The study sequenced cultured CD4+ T cell DNA using the Oncomine TCR Beta short-read assay. Each CDR3 protein is one row after TCRdb ran MiXCR on the PCR reads. This table holds roughly 20,000 distinct CDR3 sequences, about three quarters found once. The sample in question was CD4+ T cells from blood, cultured in vitro, obtained after SARS-CoV-2 vaccination. These receptors came from a human donor who received a COVID-19 vaccine.

The chain couples TRBV12-3 or TRBV12-4 to TRBJ1-5; D is unclear. The CDR3 totals 15 residues. V was shortened by 5 bases and J by 1 base, with 12 bases between the two germline ends. The CDR3 DNA sequence: TGTGCCAGCAGTACCGACGGTAGGAGCAATCAGCCCCAGCATTTT. Its protein is CASSTDGRSNQPQHF.

V is TRBV2 and J is TRBJ1-2; D may be TRBD1 (5 bases). Per germline, CDR1 SNHLY and CDR2 FYNNEI. V shed 8 bases and J shed 1 base, with 17 bases lying between them. The CDR3 is 15 amino acids. DNA of the CDR3: TGTGCCAGCCGGGCTGGAGGGGCGAGTAACTATGGCTACACCTTC. It is translated as CASRAGGASNYGYTF.